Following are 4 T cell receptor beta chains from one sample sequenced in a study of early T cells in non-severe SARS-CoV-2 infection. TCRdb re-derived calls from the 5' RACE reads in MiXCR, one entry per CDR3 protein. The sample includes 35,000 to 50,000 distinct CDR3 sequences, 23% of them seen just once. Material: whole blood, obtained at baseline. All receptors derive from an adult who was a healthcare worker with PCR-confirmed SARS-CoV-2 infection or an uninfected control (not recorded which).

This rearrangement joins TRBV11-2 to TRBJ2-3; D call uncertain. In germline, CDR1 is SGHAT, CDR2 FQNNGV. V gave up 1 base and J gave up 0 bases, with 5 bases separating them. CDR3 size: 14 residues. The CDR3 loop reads CASSLGFSTDTQYF. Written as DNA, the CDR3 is TGTGCCAGCAGCTTAGGGTTTAGCACAGATACGCAGTATTTT.

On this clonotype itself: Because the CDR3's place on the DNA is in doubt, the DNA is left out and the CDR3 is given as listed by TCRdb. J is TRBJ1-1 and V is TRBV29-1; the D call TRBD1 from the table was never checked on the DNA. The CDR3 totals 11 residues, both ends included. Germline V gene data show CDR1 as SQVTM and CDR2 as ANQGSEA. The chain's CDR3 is CSVGHGTGDVF.

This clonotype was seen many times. CDR3 loop: CASSLAKNRGSEAFF. The CDR3 region has the DNA TGTGCCAGCAGCTTAGCTAAGAACAGGGGCTCTGAAGCTTTCTTT. V gene TRBV7-9 combines with J gene TRBJ1-1; 7 bases map to TRBD1. V gave up 0 bases and J gave up 6 bases; unmatched junction bases: 7. The CDR3 runs to 15 residues. The V gene's germline CDR1 is SEHNR and CDR2 FQNEAQ (reference sequence).

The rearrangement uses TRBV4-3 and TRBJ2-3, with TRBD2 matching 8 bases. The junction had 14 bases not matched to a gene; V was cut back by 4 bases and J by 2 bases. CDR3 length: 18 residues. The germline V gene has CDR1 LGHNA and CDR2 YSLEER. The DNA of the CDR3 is TGCGCCAGCAGCCCCTTTGGTCTGCGGGGGGATTCCACAGATACGCAGTATTTT. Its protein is CASSPFGLRGDSTDTQYF.